This T cell receptor (beta chain) emerged from a study of blood T cells in healthy people across ages. A second 7 to 11 cycle PCR used barcoded and J-beta primers. From each sample, at least 2.5 million paired-end reads containing CDR3 were obtained. TCRdb fed the 5' RACE reads into MiXCR, producing one record per CDR3 protein. The sample lists about 1.1 million distinct CDR3 sequences; around two fifths were seen once. The CDR3 covers 14 residues. Germline CDR1 DFQATT, CDR2 SNEGSKA (reference sequence). The V end was cut by 0 bases, the J end by 4 bases, with 10 bases between. Only a few counts were recorded for this clonotype.

The specimen sequenced was blood. This TCR derives from a man younger than 30 in good health. The chain links TRBV20-1 to TRBJ2-1, with a weak D call TRBD2 (5 bases). CDR3 nucleotides: TGCAGTGCTAGAGAGCCCGGGAAATACAATGAGCAGTTCTTC. Encoded protein: CSAREPGKYNEQFF.